A single sample is the source of the 9 T cell receptor beta chains below, sequenced in a study of blood T cell repertoires in COVID-19. Method: immunoSEQ multiplex PCR; TCRdb's copy keeps in-frame clones and lacks some. The sample yields 490,000 or so clones, roughly nine tenths seen once. Sequencing was carried out using PBMCs or T cells enriched from blood (not recorded which). These receptors all stem from a woman aged 60-70 years who had recovered from COVID-19.

V is TRBV2 and J is TRBJ1-1, with D perhaps TRBD1 (5 bases). Germline V gene data show CDR1 as SNHLY and CDR2 as FYNNEI. Trimming left V 6 bases short and J 3 bases short, with 14 bases between. This CDR3 contains 14 residues. CDR3 coding DNA: TGTGCCAGCAGCCTACAGGATTGGGACACTGAAGCTTTCTTT. The encoded protein is CASSLQDWDTEAFF.

The chain is built from TRBV5-1 and TRBJ2-1; 12 bases fit TRBD2. V trimming: 0 bases; J trimming: 2 bases; junction bases outside the gene matches: 3. Germline V gene lookup returns CDR1 SGHRS and CDR2 YFSETQ. The CDR3 runs 17 residues. CDR3 coding DNA: TGCGCCAGCAGCTTGGGACTAGCGGGGGACCCCTACAATGAGCAGTTCTTC. Translating it yields CASSLGLAGDPYNEQFF.

V usage is TRBV5-1 and J usage is TRBJ1-6; D might be TRBD1 (5 bases). This CDR3 region has 14 residues. Germline-derived CDR1 and CDR2 are SGHRS and YFSETQ. V lost 1 base to trimming and J lost 5 bases, with 7 bases between them. For the CDR3, the DNA is TGCGCCAGCAGCTTGTCAGGGAATAATTCACCCCTCCACTTT. It yields the protein CASSLSGNNSPLHF.

This chain connects TRBV11-2 to TRBJ1-1; a possible D gene is TRBD1 (5 bases). The germline V gene has CDR1 SGHAT and CDR2 FQNNGV. CDR3 size: 15 residues. V was trimmed by 5 bases and J by 1 base, leaving 14 bases between them. The CDR3 sequence: CASSNPSGENTEAFF. The CDR3 coding sequence is TGTGCCAGCAGCAACCCGTCGGGGGAGAACACTGAAGCTTTCTTT.

The V and J genes are TRBV27 and TRBJ2-7; a possible D gene is TRBD2 (5 bases). The length of the CDR3 is 15 residues. Trimming removed 2 bases from V and 0 bases from J, with 11 bases in between. Germline V gives CDR1 MNHEY, CDR2 SMNVEV (reference sequence). This chain's CDR3 is CASSLKRGVSYEQYF. In DNA form, the CDR3 reads TGTGCCAGCAGTTTAAAACGGGGAGTCTCCTACGAGCAGTACTTC.

The rearrangement uses TRBV29-1 and TRBJ2-5; D could derive from TRBD1 or TRBD2 (5 bases each). CDR1 SQVTM and CDR2 ANQGSEA come from the germline V gene. Trimming removed 7 bases from V and 0 bases from J, with 12 bases in between. The CDR3 spans 13 residues. CDR3 residues: CSAGRSDQETQYF. DNA of the CDR3: TGCAGCGCGGGACGGTCCGACCAAGAGACCCAGTACTTC.

This clone was picked up one time. The chain has TRBV11-3 and TRBJ2-1, with D possibly matching TRBD1 (6 bases). The CDR3 spans 15 residues. Germline lookup yields CDR1 SGHNT and CDR2 YENEEA. The V end was cut by 1 base, the J end by 2 bases, with 9 bases between. The CDR3 here is CASSLAQGAYNEQFF. CDR3 sequence (DNA): TGTGCCAGCAGCTTAGCACAGGGAGCCTACAATGAGCAGTTCTTC.

The chain carries TRBV5-3 and TRBJ2-1; 9 nucleotides agree with TRBD2. TRBV5-3 is placed among ORFs of uncertain function. This CDR3 region has 17 residues. The J segment lost 4 bases and the V segment lost 1 base, leaving 9 bases of the junction unmatched. This CDR3 reads CARSLRCGGACYNEQFF. DNA of the CDR3: TGTGCCAGAAGCTTGAGGTGCGGGGGGGCATGTTACAATGAGCAGTTCTTC.

CDR3 residues: CASSVETGVSTDTQYF. For the CDR3, the DNA is TGTGCCAGCAGCGTAGAGACAGGGGTTAGTACAGATACGCAGTATTTT. The V gene is TRBV9, the J gene TRBJ2-3; the match to TRBD1 covers 8 bases. Germline CDR1 and CDR2: SGDLS and YYNGEE. The CDR3 totals 16 residues. V lost 0 bases, J lost 3 bases, and 6 bases stayed unmatched.